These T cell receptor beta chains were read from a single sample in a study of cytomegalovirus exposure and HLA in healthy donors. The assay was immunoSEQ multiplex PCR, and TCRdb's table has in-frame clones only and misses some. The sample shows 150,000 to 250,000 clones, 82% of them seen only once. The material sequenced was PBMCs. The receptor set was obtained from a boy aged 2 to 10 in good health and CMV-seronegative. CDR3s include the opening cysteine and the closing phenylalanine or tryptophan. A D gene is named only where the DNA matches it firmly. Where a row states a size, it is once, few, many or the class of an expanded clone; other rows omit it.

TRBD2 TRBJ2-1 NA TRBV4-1 TGCGCCAGCAGCCAACGATGGGGGCGGGGGGGATACAATGAGCAGTTCTTC CASSQRWGRGGYNEQFF
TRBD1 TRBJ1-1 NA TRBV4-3 TGCGCCAGCAGCTTATCCGGGACAGGGGAATTTGGGGCTTTCTTT CASSLSGTGEFGAFF
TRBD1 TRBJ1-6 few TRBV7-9 TGTGCCAGCAGCTTAGGACAGGGGTTAAGTTTGAGTTCACCCCTCCACTTT CASSLGQGLSLSSPLHF
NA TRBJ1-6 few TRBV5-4 TGTGCCAGCACCCGCTCAGGGAGGAGGGATAATTCACCCCTCCACTTT CASTRSGRRDNSPLHF
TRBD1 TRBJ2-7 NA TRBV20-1 TGCGGGACAGGATCATCCTACGAGCAGTACTTC CGTGSSYEQYF
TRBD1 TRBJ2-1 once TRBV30 TGTGCCTGGGGACCCCGGGACAGGCTAATCACCTACAATGAGCAGTTCTTC CAWGPRDRLITYNEQFF
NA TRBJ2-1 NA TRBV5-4 TGTGCCAGCAGCTTTACTAGCTCCTACAATGAGCAGTTCTTC CASSFTSSYNEQFF
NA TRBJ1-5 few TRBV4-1 TGCGCCAGCAGCCAAGATAGTCAGGGTGGCGGACAGCCCCAGCATTTT CASSQDSQGGGQPQHF
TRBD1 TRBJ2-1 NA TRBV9 TGTGCCAGCAGCGTCGGGACAGGGGCGGTCAATGAGCAGTTCTTC CASSVGTGAVNEQFF
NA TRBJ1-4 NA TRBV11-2 TGTGCCAGCAGCCCAGACAGTTTTAATGAAAAACTGTTTTTT CASSPDSFNEKLFF
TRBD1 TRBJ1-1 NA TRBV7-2 TGTGCCAGCAGCTTTAGACAGGGGAACACTGAAGCTTTCTTT CASSFRQGNTEAFF
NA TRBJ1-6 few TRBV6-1 TGTGCCAGCAGTGAAAGGTGGGGGGATAATTCACCCCTCCACTTT CASSERWGDNSPLHF
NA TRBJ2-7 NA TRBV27 TGTGCCAGCACCTCTTTAGGGGCCGAGCAGTACTTC CASTSLGAEQYF
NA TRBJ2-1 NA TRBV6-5 TGTGCCAGCAGTTACTCGTCGGGAGTTAACGACAATGAGCAGTTCTTC CASSYSSGVNDNEQFF
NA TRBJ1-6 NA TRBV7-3 TGTGCCAGCAGCACCGGGAACAATAATTCACCCCTCCACTTT CASSTGNNNSPLHF
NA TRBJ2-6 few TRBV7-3 TGTGCCAGCAGCCTCGGGGAACACTCTGGGGCCAACGTCCTGACTTTC CASSLGEHSGANVLTF
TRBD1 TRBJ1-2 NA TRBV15 TGTGCCACCAGCAGGTCAGGGGGAGGAAACTATGGCTACACCTTC CATSRSGGGNYGYTF
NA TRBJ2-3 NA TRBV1 TGCACCAGCAGCGGGGGCGGTGCGCAGTATTTT CTSSGGGAQYF
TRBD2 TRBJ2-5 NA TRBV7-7 TGTGCTAGCAGCGCTCGACTAGCGGGGGGGCCAGAGACCCAGTACTTC CASSARLAGGPETQYF
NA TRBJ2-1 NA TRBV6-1 TGTGCCCGCTCCCCCCGGGATGAGCAGTTCTTC CARSPRDEQFF